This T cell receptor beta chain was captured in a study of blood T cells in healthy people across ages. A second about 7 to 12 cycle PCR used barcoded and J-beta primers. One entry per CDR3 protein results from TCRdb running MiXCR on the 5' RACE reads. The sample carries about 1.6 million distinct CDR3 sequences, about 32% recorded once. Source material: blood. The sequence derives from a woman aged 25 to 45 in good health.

CDR3 region: CSARLAGGGFDEQFF. The CDR3, as DNA: TGCAGTGCTCGACTAGCGGGAGGCGGTTTCGATGAGCAGTTCTTC. This chain links TRBV20-1 with TRBJ2-1; 13 positions match TRBD2. The CDR3 covers 15 residues. Germline lookup yields CDR1 DFQATT and CDR2 SNEGSKA (reference sequence). J lost 8 bases, V lost 5 bases, and 9 bases had no gene match.